The entry that follows covers one TCR beta chain sequence. Its target is not known. The germline V gene encodes CDR1 SGHVS and CDR2 FQNEAQ. Unmatched junction bases numbered 1, after V lost 2 bases and J lost 3 bases. The CDR3 runs 15 residues. The PCR had 60 Vbeta and 13 Jbeta primers. Original data processing: As a later analysis found, there were around 86 million unique TCR beta chains, of which around 9.9 million were shared. Sequenced by immunoSEQ multiplex PCR; TCRdb stores in-frame clones only, minus some. From that table come the V and J calls and clone size; the DNA was used to work out D and trimming. Of 150,000 to 200,000 clones listed, 84% are singletons. The sample is drawn from a study of cytomegalovirus exposure and HLA in healthy donors. Whole-study context: Prior work identified some 120 million unique TCR beta sequences in approximately 200 million T cells. Early released data comprised tens of millions of unique TCRs from HLA-typed donors. Notes on the study in general: Many donors shared some public TCRs, even though most TCR sequences were rare.

The sample taken for sequencing was PBMCs. This receptor was obtained from a man between 18 and 29 years old in good health and CMV-seronegative. V usage is TRBV7-8 and J usage is TRBJ2-7; 13 positions agree with TRBD2. The CDR3 protein is CASSLRTSGGYEQYF. CDR3 nucleotide sequence: TGTGCCAGCAGCTTACGGACTAGCGGGGGCTACGAGCAGTACTTC.